Shown below are 23 T cell receptor beta chains from a single sample sequenced in a study of T cell responses to AZD1222 COVID-19 vaccine. Some clones are missing from TCRdb's copy, which holds only in-frame ones; the method was immunoSEQ multiplex PCR. The sample yields 66,000 or so clones, over 75% seen once. The sequenced sample was peripheral blood, obtained on day 0 of AZD1222 vaccination. Every receptor here comes from an adult in good health.

This clone came up a few times. The rearrangement uses TRBV7-8 and TRBJ1-5; D possibly corresponds to TRBD1 (6 bases). Germline CDR1 reads SGHVS; CDR2 reads FQNEAQ. This CDR3 contains 14 residues. Trimming stripped 7 bases from V and 7 bases from J, with 17 bases between. The CDR3 DNA sequence: TGTGCCAGCACCCAGGCGGGGGCCGGGCAGCCCCAGCATTTT. This gives the protein CASTQAGAGQPQHF.

The rearrangement joins TRBV28 to TRBJ2-1; D uncertain. Germline CDR1 reads MDHEN; CDR2 reads SYDVKM. Trimming took 3 bases from V and 2 from J, leaving 8 bases between them. This CDR3 is built from 14 residues. The CDR3 protein is CASSLAGPYNEQFF. DNA for the CDR3: TGTGCCAGCAGTTTGGCCGGGCCCTACAATGAGCAGTTCTTC.

This clone is medium-sized within its sample. This chain uses TRBV6-5 with TRBJ1-2; no clear D. From germline, CDR1 is MNHEY and CDR2 SVGAGI. V was clipped by 4 bases and J by 0 bases, with 12 bases between them. This CDR3 has 15 amino acids. This CDR3 reads CASSWRGGANYGYTF. CDR3 DNA sequence: TGTGCCAGCAGTTGGCGTGGCGGAGCTAACTATGGCTACACCTTC.

The gene calls are TRBV5-1 and TRBJ2-7; D possibly uses TRBD1 or TRBD2 (6 bases each). The V gene lost 0 bases and the J gene lost 7 bases, with 14 bases spanning the gap. The CDR3 has 14 residues. The germline CDR1 and CDR2 sequences are SGHRS and YFSETQ. The CDR3 coding sequence is TGCGCCAGCAGCTTGGAGGGGGGAAGTGGGGAGCAGTACTTC. It encodes CASSLEGGSGEQYF.

The V call is TRBV7-9, the J call TRBJ2-6; 7 nucleotides line up with TRBD1. This CDR3 has 19 residues. The germline CDR1 and CDR2 sequences are SEHNR and FQNEAQ (reference sequence). V dropped 3 bases and J dropped 0; count of bases not matched to a gene: 11. CDR3 amino acids: CASSFFKGARRSGANVLTF. CDR3 nucleotide sequence: TGTGCCAGCAGCTTCTTTAAGGGGGCTCGGCGCTCTGGGGCCAACGTCCTGACTTTC.

This chain connects TRBV28 to TRBJ2-1, with 10 bases matching TRBD2. CDR1 is MDHEN and CDR2 is SYDVKM in the germline V gene. V lost 2 bases to trimming and J lost 10 bases; unmatched junction nucleotides: 8. The CDR3 contains 15 residues. The CDR3, as DNA: TGTGCCAGCAGTTTAGCTCTAGCGGGAGTCGGGGAGCAGTTCTTC. It encodes CASSLALAGVGEQFF.

The V and J genes are TRBV4-3 and TRBJ1-4; unclear D gene. V lost 0 bases to trimming and J lost 5 bases, with 7 bases between them. The CDR3 is made up of 14 amino acids. Germline V gene sequence: CDR1 LGHNA, CDR2 YSLEER. CDR3 sequence reads: CASSQDATNEKLFF. The DNA of the CDR3 is TGCGCCAGCAGCCAAGATGCGACGAATGAAAAACTGTTTTTT.

The genes are TRBV13 and TRBJ1-2; the D gene is possibly TRBD1 (6 bases). Trimming shortened V by 8 bases and J by 6 bases, and 31 bases separated the two germline ends. Germline V gene data show CDR1 as PRHDT and CDR2 as FYEKMQ (reference sequence). The CDR3 length is 18 residues. The CDR3 here is CASYDLGPSDSIFNGYTF. In nucleotides, the CDR3 is TGTGCCAGCTATGATTTAGGGCCCTCGGACAGTATTTTTAATGGCTACACCTTC.

This chain joins TRBV4-3 and TRBJ1-2, with 8 bases aligning to TRBD1. This CDR3 has 15 residues. The trim removed 3 bases at V and 6 bases at J, leaving 9 bases unmatched. Germline V CDR1 and CDR2: LGHNA, YSLEER. CDR3 DNA: TGCGCCAGCAGCCAGTACCCAGGGGGCGGGAATGGCTACACCTTC. The encoded protein is CASSQYPGGGNGYTF.

The chain is built from TRBV6-5 and TRBJ1-1; possible D gene TRBD1, 5 bases. Trimming pared 2 bases from V and 1 base from J, leaving 8 bases between. Germline V gene data show CDR1 as MNHEY and CDR2 as SVGAGI. The CDR3 is made up of 14 amino acids. The CDR3 is CASSYEGWNTEAFF. As DNA, the CDR3 is TGTGCCAGCAGTTACGAGGGGTGGAACACTGAAGCTTTCTTT.

The V gene is TRBV30, the J gene TRBJ1-3, with D hard to call. The length of the CDR3 is 15 residues. Trimming stripped 2 bases from V and 0 bases from J, with 11 bases between. Looked up from germline, CDR1 is GTSNPN and CDR2 is SVGIG (reference sequence). In nucleotides, the CDR3 is TGTGCCTGGAGTCTGGGCATAAACTCTGGAAACACCATATATTTT. Its translation: CAWSLGINSGNTIYF.

This chain joins TRBV3-1 (or the pseudogene TRBV3-2) and TRBJ1-1, with D perhaps TRBD1 (5 bases). The CDR3 runs 15 residues. Germline CDR1 is LGHDT and CDR2 is YNNKEL (reference sequence). V was cut by 1 base and J by 4 bases, with 13 bases left in between. DNA of the CDR3: TGTGCCAGCAGCCAAGTAGCAGGGAGTGGCACTGAAGCTTTCTTT. It translates to CASSQVAGSGTEAFF.

This clone has a single count. The chain joins TRBV5-6 to TRBJ1-2; TRBD1 might be the D (5 bases). There are 13 residues in the CDR3. Germline loops: CDR1 SGHDT, CDR2 YYEEEE. V lost 6 bases to trimming and J lost 7 bases, with 16 bases between them. The CDR3 region has the DNA TGTGCCAGCACCAGGGACCTTACGGGTGGCTACACCTTC. As protein: CASTRDLTGGYTF.

The rearrangement joins TRBV27 to TRBJ1-1; a weak D match, TRBD1 (6 bases). This CDR3 has 16 amino acids. Trimming shortened V by 2 bases and J by 3 bases, and 16 bases separated the two germline ends. The V gene's germline CDR1 is MNHEY and CDR2 SMNVEV (reference sequence). The CDR3 reads CASSLDFQGIYTEAFF. The DNA of the CDR3 is TGTGCCAGCAGTTTAGACTTTCAGGGGATCTACACTGAAGCTTTCTTT.

V usage is TRBV30 and J usage is TRBJ1-5; 7 bases map to TRBD1. The V and J ends lost 2 bases and 5 bases, in that order; junction bases with no gene match: 3. Germline V gene lookup returns CDR1 GTSNPN and CDR2 SVGIG (reference sequence). This CDR3 comprises 13 residues. The CDR3 spells CAWSPDRDQPQHF. CDR3 nucleotide sequence: TGTGCCTGGAGTCCCGACAGGGATCAGCCCCAGCATTTT.

V is TRBV6-5 and J is TRBJ2-5; TRBD2 might be the D (6 bases). CDR3 length: 14 residues. CDR1 MNHEY and CDR2 SVGAGI come from the germline V gene. Trimming stripped 2 bases from V and 3 bases from J, with 10 bases between. Here the CDR3 reads CASSYSWGEETQYF. CDR3 bases: TGTGCCAGCAGTTACAGCTGGGGGGAAGAGACCCAGTACTTC.

V usage is TRBV13 and J usage is TRBJ2-1; D gene unclear. In germline, CDR1 is PRHDT, CDR2 FYEKMQ (reference sequence). The ends were cut back, 4 bases at V and 10 bases at J, with 8 bases in the middle. There are 11 residues in the CDR3. CDR3 DNA: TGTGCCAGCAGCTCCCGGCGGGAGCAGTTCTTC. As protein: CASSSRREQFF.

As DNA, the CDR3 is TGTGCCTGGAATCAACGACAGGGTGAACAGCCCCAGCATTTT. As protein: CAWNQRQGEQPQHF. The chain couples TRBV30 to TRBJ1-5; 7 nucleotides align to TRBD1. Germline V CDR1 and CDR2: GTSNPN, SVGIG (reference sequence). The V segment lost 4 bases and the J segment 7 bases; nucleotides outside the gene matches: 10. This CDR3 has 14 residues.

The chain couples TRBV7-2 to TRBJ1-1; 8 nucleotides match TRBD1. The CDR3 has 18 amino acids. Unmatched junction bases numbered 10, after V lost 1 base and J lost 0 bases. Germline CDR1 reads SGHTA; CDR2 reads FQGNSA. CDR3 DNA: TGTGCCAGCAGCTTAGACGGGACAGGAAGCCTAATGAACACTGAAGCTTTCTTT. This gives the protein CASSLDGTGSLMNTEAFF.

As concerns this clone: Different DNA sequences within this sample yield the same CDR3. This chain uses TRBV2 with TRBJ2-7; the D is unclear. Germline V CDR1 and CDR2: SNHLY, FYNNEI. V was pared by 4 bases and J by 2 bases, with 6 bases between. CDR3 length: 12 amino acids. CDR3 DNA: TGTGCCAGCAGTGGCCCCCCCTACGAGCAGTACTTC. It translates to CASSGPPYEQYF. The whole variable domain, filled in from reference TRBV2 and TRBJ2-7, reads EPEVTQTPSHQVTQMGQEVILRCVPISNHLYFYWYRQILGQKVEFLVSFYNNEISEKSEIFDDQFSVERPDGSNFTLKIRSTKLEDSAMYFCASSGPPYEQYFGPGTRLTVT.

This clone is termed large. This rearrangement joins TRBV12-3 or TRBV12-4 to TRBJ1-2, with TRBD1 identical over 8 bases. V gave up 8 bases and J gave up 4 bases; unmatched junction bases: 6. The CDR3 sequence is 13 residues long. In DNA form, the CDR3 reads TGTGCCAGCTCACAGGGGGGGGCCTATGGCTACACCTTC. This translates into CASSQGGAYGYTF.

The chain carries TRBV7-9 and TRBJ1-1; no firm D call. Germline values: CDR1 SEHNR, CDR2 FQNEAQ (reference sequence). CDR3 length: 15 amino acids. V lost 3 bases and J lost 4, with 15 bases in between. The CDR3: CASSLPDLGGTEAFF. CDR3 nucleotides: TGTGCCAGCAGCTTGCCGGACTTAGGTGGCACTGAAGCTTTCTTT.

V gene TRBV9 combines with J gene TRBJ1-1; D unresolved. Trimming removed 0 bases at V and 1 base at J, with 13 bases between. Germline-derived CDR1 and CDR2 are SGDLS and YYNGEE. This CDR3 has 16 residues. DNA of the CDR3: TGTGCCAGCAGCGTAGAAAGTATGTCGCCGAACACTGAAGCTTTCTTT. Encoded protein: CASSVESMSPNTEAFF.